One and the same sample provided the 24 T cell receptor beta chains below, sequenced in a study of cytomegalovirus exposure and HLA in healthy donors. The study ran its PCR with 60 Vbeta and 13 Jbeta primers. Produced via immunoSEQ multiplex PCR; TCRdb's table is partial and in-frame only. The sample holds 120,000 or so clones, over 80% seen once. Source material: PBMCs. These receptor sequences come from a man aged 18 to 30 in good health and CMV-seropositive.

The J gene is TRBJ1-2, the V gene TRBV27; D is unresolved. This CDR3 region has 13 residues. CDR1 is MNHEY, CDR2 SMNVEV, per germline (reference sequence). The V gene lost 6 bases and the J gene lost 2 bases, with 10 bases spanning the gap. The CDR3 region has the DNA TGTGCCAGCAGCATGACACCGAACTATGGCTACACCTTC. Residues: CASSMTPNYGYTF.

The chain joins TRBV2 to TRBJ2-1, with TRBD2 matching over 10 bases. Looked up from germline, CDR1 is SNHLY and CDR2 is FYNNEI. The CDR3 is 15 residues long. V gave up 7 bases and J gave up 2 bases; unmatched junction bases: 5. The CDR3 here is CASTILAGPYNEQFF. Here the CDR3 DNA reads TGTGCCAGCACCATACTAGCGGGGCCCTACAATGAGCAGTTCTTC.

The chain joins TRBV4-2 to TRBJ1-6, with 9 bases identical to TRBD1. V shed 3 bases, J shed 8 bases, and the junction held 5 bases outside the gene matches. CDR3 size: 15 residues. Germline V gene data show CDR1 as LGHNA and CDR2 as YNFKEQ. The DNA for the CDR3 is TGTGCCAGCAGCCAGTGGGACAGGGCTGATTCACCCCTCCACTTT. Its translation: CASSQWDRADSPLHF.

Only one count was recorded for this clone. V gene TRBV25-1 combines with J gene TRBJ1-2; D is undetermined. Trimming took off 4 bases at V and 2 bases at J, with 5 bases between the two ends. This CDR3 comprises 12 residues. Germline values: CDR1 MGHDK, CDR2 SYGVNS. The CDR3 region has the DNA TGTGCCAGCAGTGGTATGAACTATGGCTACACCTTC. Translation gives CASSGMNYGYTF.

The chain combines TRBV5-4 with TRBJ1-3; D ambiguous. V shed 0 bases and J shed 10 bases, with 8 bases lying between them. CDR1 and CDR2 (germline): SGHNT, YYREEE (reference sequence). This CDR3 spans 12 amino acids. As DNA, the CDR3 is TGTGCCAGCAGCTTGGATGCGGGGACCATATATTTT. Its protein is CASSLDAGTIYF. Full variable domain (rest looked up from reference TRBV5-4 and TRBJ1-3): ETGVTQSPTHLIKTRGQQVTLRCSSQSGHNTVSWYQQALGQGPQFIFQYYREEENGRGNFPPRFSGLQFPNYSSELNVNALELDDSALYLCASSLDAGTIYFGEGSWLTVV.

The chain employs TRBV7-2 and TRBJ2-3; 12 bases are shared with TRBD2. The CDR3 covers 16 residues. Germline V CDR1 and CDR2: SGHTA, FQGNSA. V lost 2 bases and J lost 2; bases outside the gene matches: 2. The CDR3 DNA is TGTGCCAGCAGCTTACTAGCGGGGGGGACCACAGATACGCAGTATTTT. This codes for CASSLLAGGTTDTQYF.

This chain links TRBV7-9 with TRBJ2-7, with a weak D call TRBD2 (5 bases). The V and J ends lost 5 bases and 0 bases respectively, with 11 bases between them. The CDR3 sequence is 14 residues long. Germline V gene lookup returns CDR1 SEHNR and CDR2 FQNEAQ (reference sequence). CDR3 in DNA: TGTGCCAGCAGCCCCGAGCGGCTCTCCTACGAGCAGTACTTC. This encodes CASSPERLSYEQYF.

The J gene is TRBJ2-1, the V gene TRBV29-1; TRBD1 matches at 9 bases. This CDR3 spans 15 amino acids. The V gene's germline CDR1 is SQVTM and CDR2 ANQGSEA. V dropped 1 base and J dropped 7; count of bases not matched to a gene: 8. CDR3 sequence: CSVEVHRGHGNEQFF. In DNA form, the CDR3 reads TGCAGCGTTGAAGTTCACAGGGGGCATGGGAATGAGCAGTTCTTC.

The chain has TRBV2 and TRBJ1-6, with D perhaps matching TRBD1 (6 bases). The CDR3 spans 19 residues. Trimming removed 2 bases from V and 6 bases from J, with 23 bases in between. Germline V lookup: CDR1 SNHLY, CDR2 FYNNEI. This chain's CDR3 is CASSESVSRGQGSNSPLHF. The CDR3 nucleotides read TGTGCCAGCAGTGAATCGGTTTCCCGGGGCCAGGGGAGTAATTCACCCCTCCACTTT.

The table lists this clone with a count of one. For the CDR3, the DNA is TGTGCCAGCAGCCAAGATATGGACACCAACACCGGGGAGCTGTTTTTT. Translating gives CASSQDMDTNTGELFF. V is TRBV4-2 and J is TRBJ2-2; D might be TRBD1 (5 bases). This CDR3 spans 16 amino acids. Germline-derived CDR1 and CDR2 are LGHNA and YNFKEQ. The V end lost 0 bases, the J end lost 2 bases, and 10 bases lay between the germline ends.

This clone appeared a single time. V gene TRBV11-3 combines with J gene TRBJ2-5, with D maybe TRBD1 (7 bases). Germline V gene sequence: CDR1 SGHNT, CDR2 YENEEA. With 0 bases removed from V and 2 bases from J, the gap between germline ends came to 16 bases. This CDR3 spans 17 amino acids. In nucleotides, the CDR3 is TGTGCCAGCAGCTTAGAGGGTGGGCAGGGGGGTCAAGAGACCCAGTACTTC. Translating gives CASSLEGGQGGQETQYF.

The V gene is TRBV6-5, the J gene TRBJ1-5; 10 nucleotides agree with TRBD1. The CDR3 totals 15 residues. After removal of 5 bases from V and 4 bases from J, the junction contained 5 bases not matched to a gene. Germline CDR1 is MNHEY and CDR2 is SVGAGI. CDR3 sequence: CASSTTGGENQPQHF. For the CDR3, the DNA is TGTGCCAGCAGTACGACAGGGGGCGAGAATCAGCCCCAGCATTTT.

This sequence joins TRBV5-1 and TRBJ2-5; D gene unclear. The tail of the sequence fits TRBJ2-7 better, so the J call may be wrong. The CDR3 loop spans 13 amino acids. The V gene's germline CDR1 is SGHRS and CDR2 YFSETQ. CDR3 bases: TGCGCCAGCAGCTTACAGAGCTCCTACGAGCAGTACTTC. As protein: CASSLQSSYEQYF.

The chain links TRBV5-1 to TRBJ2-3; TRBD1 matches 7 bases. CDR1 and CDR2 (germline): SGHRS, YFSETQ. This CDR3 has 16 residues. V was clipped by 0 bases and J by 0 bases; unmatched bases: 4. The CDR3 nucleotides read TGCGCCAGCAGCTTGGGGGACAGTCCCAGCACAGATACGCAGTATTTT. Amino acids: CASSLGDSPSTDTQYF.

The rearrangement joins TRBV30 to TRBJ2-1; possibly TRBD1 for D (5 bases). CDR1 and CDR2 from the germline V gene are GTSNPN and SVGIG (reference sequence). The length of the CDR3 is 15 residues. V lost 0 bases, J lost 1 base, and 10 bases lay in between. Here the CDR3 DNA reads TGTGCCTGGAGTGTACGGAAGGGGTCCTACAATGAGCAGTTCTTC. Amino acids: CAWSVRKGSYNEQFF.

This clone was counted a few times. The V gene is TRBV4-1, the J gene TRBJ1-2, with 10 bases aligning to TRBD1. The CDR3 spans 16 residues. Germline V lookup: CDR1 MGHRA, CDR2 YSYEKL. The V and J ends lost 4 bases and 6 bases, in that order; junction bases with no gene match: 11. CDR3 DNA: TGCGCCAGCAGCCTCTCAGCCCGGGACAGGGGAGATGGCTACACCTTC. Translating it yields CASSLSARDRGDGYTF.

The chain carries TRBV10-2 and TRBJ2-3; tentatively, D is TRBD2 (6 bases). Between the trimmed V and J ends, which lost 7 bases and 2 bases, there was a span of 16 bases. Germline V gene data show CDR1 as WSHSY and CDR2 as SAAADI. There are 15 residues in the CDR3. CDR3 DNA: TGCGCCAGCAAATCCCTACGGGAGACCACAGATACGCAGTATTTT. Its protein product is CASKSLRETTDTQYF.

The chain joins TRBV30 to TRBJ2-2, with D possibly being TRBD1 (6 bases). Germline V lookup: CDR1 GTSNPN, CDR2 SVGIG (reference sequence). The CDR3 spans 15 residues. Trimming pared 4 bases from V and 7 bases from J, leaving 19 bases between. CDR3 amino acids: CAWIPPDRTSGELFF. For the CDR3, the DNA is TGTGCCTGGATCCCTCCCGACAGGACAAGCGGGGAGCTGTTTTTT.

CDR3 amino acids: CASSGEGSTEAFF. The CDR3 coding sequence is TGTGCCAGCAGTGGGGAGGGGAGTACTGAAGCTTTCTTT. The gene calls are TRBV2 and TRBJ1-1; possible D gene TRBD1, 5 bases. The CDR3 runs to 13 residues. The germline CDR1 and CDR2 sequences are SNHLY and FYNNEI. V was cut by 4 bases and J by 5 bases, with 11 bases left in between.

Only a few counts were recorded for this clone. The rearrangement joins TRBV28 to TRBJ1-2; TRBD1 matches 8 bases. Germline loops: CDR1 MDHEN, CDR2 SYDVKM. This CDR3 has 14 amino acids. Trimming at V came to 8 bases and at J to 3 bases, leaving 8 bases not matched to a gene. This CDR3 is CASCSLDRDYGYTF. The CDR3 DNA is TGTGCCAGCTGCTCCCTGGACAGGGACTATGGCTACACCTTC.

This clone was counted only a few times. The V and J genes are TRBV7-6 and TRBJ2-1; D possibly corresponds to TRBD1 (6 bases). Germline V gives CDR1 SGHVS, CDR2 FNYEAQ. The CDR3 consists of 17 residues. V was trimmed by 2 bases and J by 3 bases, leaving 17 bases between them. CDR3 bases: TGTGCCAGCAGCTTAACCCCTTACAAACAGGGCTACAATGAGCAGTTCTTC. It encodes CASSLTPYKQGYNEQFF.

The rearrangement links TRBV12-5 to TRBJ2-7; D is unclear. The CDR3 has 14 amino acids. Germline CDR1 reads LGHNT; CDR2 reads FRNRAP. The V end was cut by 6 bases, the J end by 6 bases, with 18 bases between. The CDR3 loop reads CASGPSNNPGEQYF. The CDR3, as DNA: TGTGCTAGTGGACCTTCCAATAATCCAGGCGAGCAGTACTTC.

This clone was seen just once. The chain employs TRBV5-4 and TRBJ1-4, with D maybe TRBD1 (6 bases). This CDR3 comprises 14 residues. Germline V gene data show CDR1 as SGHNT and CDR2 as YYREEE (reference sequence). V dropped 5 bases and J dropped 8 bases, with 16 bases sitting between them. The CDR3 region has the DNA TGTGCCAGCAGTTTGAGGGGGGGTGGAGAAAAACTGTTTTTT. Translating gives CASSLRGGGEKLFF.

The chain is built from TRBV21-1 and TRBJ1-4; the table gives TRBD1 as D, unverified against the DNA. TRBV21-1 is designated a pseudogene. The CDR3 loop spans 17 amino acids. The CDR3 spells CASVPREMGSANEKLFF. The CDR3 nucleotides are TGTGCCAGCGTCCCCAGGGAAATGGGGTCGGCTAATGAAAAACTGTTTTTT.